Each of the 31 T cell receptor beta chains below was sequenced from the same sample in a study of post-analysis software for immune sequencing data. Study-wide findings and caveats: Compared with controls, patients had more of about five TRBV segments, including TRBV5-6, TRBV5-1 and TRBV20-1.

Their antigens remain unidentified. Unique molecular identifiers had been added to the TCR beta cDNA libraries. A single record per CDR3 protein comes from TCRdb applying MiXCR to the PCR reads. Counted here are fewer than 600,000 distinct CDR3 sequences, roughly 46% occurring once; the ten biggest clones make up about 12%. The specimen sequenced was blood. The receptors originated from a girl between 5 and 17 years old with multiple sclerosis.

The genes are TRBV20-1 and TRBJ2-1, with 14 bases that match TRBD2. With V trimmed by 5 bases and J by 9 bases, 9 bases remained unmatched. Per the germline V gene, CDR1 is DFQATT and CDR2 is SNEGSKA (reference sequence). CDR3 length: 15 amino acids. The CDR3 DNA sequence: TGCAGTGCTCGACCGGGACTAGCGGGAGTCGGTGAGCAGTTCTTC. Protein sequence: CSARPGLAGVGEQFF.

The gene calls are TRBV5-5 and TRBJ2-5, with unresolved D. Looked up from germline, CDR1 is SGHKS and CDR2 is YYEKEE (reference sequence). This CDR3 comprises 15 residues. Trimming removed 0 bases at V and 2 bases at J, with 11 bases between. The CDR3 is CASSLEVGVQETQYF. DNA for the CDR3: TGTGCCAGCAGCTTGGAAGTTGGTGTTCAAGAGACCCAGTACTTC. The whole variable domain, remainder taken from reference TRBV5-5 and TRBJ2-5, is DAGVTQSPTHLIKTRGQQVTLRCSPISGHKSVSWYQQVLGQGPQFIFQYYEKEERGRGNFPDRFSARQFPNYSSELNVNALLLGDSALYLCASSLEVGVQETQYFGPGTRLLVL.

The chain links TRBV5-1 to TRBJ2-5, with 7 bases aligning to TRBD1. V was clipped by 5 bases and J by 2 bases; unmatched bases: 18. In germline, CDR1 is SGHRS, CDR2 YFSETQ. The CDR3 has 18 residues. CDR3 sequence: CASSFYFRDSTRQETQYF. The CDR3 DNA reads as TGCGCCAGCAGTTTTTACTTCCGGGACAGCACCCGACAAGAGACCCAGTACTTC.

The V call is TRBV20-1, the J call TRBJ1-6; 7 bases line up with TRBD1. Trimming at V came to 0 bases and at J to 0 bases, leaving 8 bases not matched to a gene. The germline CDR1 and CDR2 sequences are DFQATT and SNEGSKA (reference sequence). CDR3 size: 18 residues. The CDR3 loop reads CSARDGAQGSSYNSPLHF. The CDR3 nucleotides read TGCAGTGCTAGAGATGGCGCACAGGGGAGCTCCTATAATTCACCCCTCCACTTT.

This clonotype has only a few counts. V and J are TRBV5-1 and TRBJ2-4, with a tentative D call TRBD2 (7 bases). TRBJ2-7 explains the end of the DNA better; the J call may be wrong. The CDR3 has 17 residues. Germline CDR1 SGHRS, CDR2 YFSETQ. The CDR3 DNA follows: TGCGCCAGCAGCTTGGCTCCGCTTGGGGGGGCTTCCTACGAGCAGTACTTC. Its translation: CASSLAPLGGASYEQYF.

The chain is built from TRBV20-1 and TRBJ2-5, with D hard to call. CDR1 is DFQATT, CDR2 SNEGSKA, per germline (reference sequence). This CDR3 region has 12 residues. The V end was cut by 2 bases, the J end by 2 bases, with 6 bases between. CDR3 sequence (DNA): TGCAGTGCTAGACACGGGCAAGAGACCCAGTACTTC. Translation gives CSARHGQETQYF.

The genes are TRBV3-1 and TRBJ2-3; TRBD2 might be the D (5 bases). Germline V gene sequence: CDR1 LGHDT, CDR2 YNNKEL (reference sequence). Trimming removed 6 bases at V and 5 bases at J, with 12 bases between. This CDR3 comprises 13 residues. The CDR3 DNA reads TGTGCCAGCAGGTTACTAGGCAGAGATACGCAGTATTTT. This sequence encodes CASRLLGRDTQYF.

The V and J genes are TRBV9 and TRBJ2-1; 11 bases align to TRBD2. V was pared by 3 bases and J by 2 bases, with 4 bases of the junction left unmatched. From germline, CDR1 is SGDLS and CDR2 YYNGEE. This CDR3 region has 16 residues. CDR3 sequence (DNA): TGTGCCAGCAGCGCCCGACTAGCGGGACCCTACAATGAGCAGTTCTTC. Translating gives CASSARLAGPYNEQFF.

The chain links TRBV12-3 or TRBV12-4 to TRBJ2-7; the D is unclear. Between the trimmed V and J ends, which lost 4 bases and 3 bases, there was a span of 10 bases. The CDR3 length is 13 residues. CDR3 sequence (DNA): TGTGCCAGCAGTTGGTCGGAGAACTACGAGCAGTACTTC. Translated: CASSWSENYEQYF.

The J gene is TRBJ2-5, the V gene TRBV9, with D perhaps TRBD2 (5 bases). The germline V gene encodes CDR1 SGDLS and CDR2 YYNGEE. Trimming took off 4 bases at V and 2 bases at J, with 15 bases between the two ends. This CDR3 has 15 amino acids. This CDR3 is CASSLYERSQETQYF. CDR3 nucleotide sequence: TGTGCCAGCAGCCTCTACGAGCGGAGTCAAGAGACCCAGTACTTC.

CDR3 sequence (DNA): TGTGCCAGTAGTATAAAACTACGGGCTACCTACGAGCAGTACTTC. It encodes CASSIKLRATYEQYF. This rearrangement joins TRBV19 to TRBJ2-7; D remains unclear. The CDR3 runs to 15 residues. From germline, CDR1 is LNHDA and CDR2 SQIVND (reference sequence). The V gene lost 2 bases and the J gene lost 2 bases, with 13 bases spanning the gap. The whole variable domain, filled in from reference TRBV19 and TRBJ2-7, reads DGGITQSPKYLFRKEGQNVTLSCEQNLNHDAMYWYRQDPGQGLRLIYYSQIVNDFQKGDIAEGYSVSREKKESFPLTVTSAQKNPTAFYLCASSIKLRATYEQYFGPGTRLTVT.

The chain uses TRBV7-9 and TRBJ2-2; TRBD1 is a possible D gene (6 bases). The CDR3 has 15 residues. Trimming took 5 bases from V and 1 from J, leaving 11 bases between them. The germline CDR1 and CDR2 sequences are SEHNR and FQNEAQ (reference sequence). The CDR3 here is CASSPTTGNTGELFF. In DNA form, the CDR3 reads TGTGCCAGCAGCCCTACGACAGGGAACACCGGGGAGCTGTTTTTT. Filled out from reference TRBV7-9 and TRBJ2-2, the complete variable domain reads DTGVSQNPRHKITKRGQNVTFRCDPISEHNRLYWYRQTLGQGPEFLTYFQNEAQLEKSRLLSDRFSAERPKGSFSTLEIQRTEQGDSAMYLCASSPTTGNTGELFFGEGSRLTVL.

Only a few counts were recorded for this clonotype. The V call is TRBV6-4, the J call TRBJ2-1; 8 nucleotides match TRBD2. The ends lost 4 bases at V and 9 bases at J; junction bases unmatched: 8. Germline-derived CDR1 and CDR2 are MRHNA and SNTAGT. The CDR3 length is 14 residues. DNA of the CDR3: TGTGCCAGCAGTGTGGGACTAGGTATCGGTGAGCAGTTCTTC. Its protein is CASSVGLGIGEQFF.

The genes are TRBV7-2 and TRBJ2-7; D is undetermined. The CDR3 consists of 13 residues. Germline V gene lookup returns CDR1 SGHTA and CDR2 FQGNSA. V was cut by 2 bases and J by 3 bases, with 8 bases left in between. This CDR3 is CASSLKVNYEQYF. As DNA, the CDR3 is TGTGCCAGCAGCTTAAAGGTAAACTACGAGCAGTACTTC.

The chain recombines TRBV20-1 with TRBJ2-1, with TRBD2 matching over 8 bases. V lost 3 bases, J lost 4 bases, and 5 bases stayed unmatched. The germline CDR1 and CDR2 sequences are DFQATT and SNEGSKA (reference sequence). The CDR3 contains 14 residues. The CDR3 DNA sequence: TGCAGTGCTAGGAGGTCTAGCGGGTACAATGAGCAGTTCTTC. Its protein product is CSARRSSGYNEQFF.

This clonotype was observed a handful of times. The gene calls are TRBV20-1 and TRBJ2-7; D may be TRBD1 or TRBD2 (5 bases each). This CDR3 has 15 amino acids. Trimming took 5 bases from V and 0 from J, leaving 17 bases between them. Germline assignment: CDR1 DFQATT and CDR2 SNEGSKA (reference sequence). CDR3 sequence: CSAVPTRGTSYEQYF. In nucleotides, the CDR3 is TGCAGTGCTGTTCCCACGAGGGGCACCTCCTACGAGCAGTACTTC.

This clonotype was seen only once. V gene TRBV4-1 combines with J gene TRBJ2-5; D unresolved. The CDR3 consists of 14 residues. V was cut by 4 bases and J by 7 bases, with 16 bases left in between. The germline gives CDR1 MGHRA, CDR2 YSYEKL. CDR3 protein: CASSRDTDVRTQYF. Written as DNA, the CDR3 is TGCGCCAGCAGCCGAGACACGGACGTGAGGACCCAGTACTTC.

This rearrangement joins TRBV12-3 or TRBV12-4 to TRBJ1-1; D is possibly TRBD1 (6 bases). The V end was cut by 5 bases, the J end by 7 bases, with 17 bases between. This CDR3 comprises 14 residues. The CDR3 reads CASSPSRGANEAFF. The CDR3, as DNA: TGTGCCAGCAGTCCCTCCCGGGGGGCAAATGAAGCTTTCTTT.

This clonotype was picked up a small number of times. The chain carries TRBV15 and TRBJ2-3; 7 bases fit TRBD2. The CDR3 is 17 residues long. Germline V gene lookup returns CDR1 LNHNV and CDR2 YYDKDF (reference sequence). Losses at the gene ends were 0 bases for V and 2 bases for J; bases not matched to a gene: 8. CDR3 region: CATSRDTYAGATDTQYF. CDR3 bases: TGTGCCACCAGCAGAGATACCTATGCGGGAGCCACAGATACGCAGTATTTT.

This chain joins TRBV12-3 or TRBV12-4 and TRBJ2-3, with TRBD2 matching 10 bases. The CDR3 length is 15 residues. Germline trimming cut 5 bases from V and 3 bases from J; bases unmatched to any gene: 5. CDR3 coding DNA: TGTGCCAGCAGTCCTAGCGGGAGACCTACAGATACGCAGTATTTT. Translation: CASSPSGRPTDTQYF.

The chain is built from TRBV12-3 or TRBV12-4 and TRBJ2-1, with D possibly being TRBD2 (6 bases). This CDR3 region has 12 residues. The ends were cut back, 8 bases at V and 4 bases at J, with 9 bases in the middle. The CDR3 coding sequence is TGTGCCAGCCGGGAGTCGTACAATGAGCAGTTCTTC. Residues: CASRESYNEQFF.

This clonotype was seen a few times. The V and J genes are TRBV28 and TRBJ1-2; 7 bases map to TRBD1. The CDR3 loop spans 13 amino acids. CDR1 MDHEN and CDR2 SYDVKM come from the germline V gene. V lost 4 bases, J lost 5 bases, and 4 bases stayed unmatched. The CDR3 DNA is TGTGCCAGCAGTTCTCGGGACAGATATGGCTACACCTTC. Translating gives CASSSRDRYGYTF.

V and J are TRBV20-1 and TRBJ2-1; 7 nucleotides agree with TRBD2. This CDR3 spans 11 amino acids. Germline V CDR1 and CDR2: DFQATT, SNEGSKA (reference sequence). The junction had 4 bases not matched to a gene; V was cut back by 6 bases and J by 8 bases. Here the CDR3 DNA reads TGCAGTGCGGGGGGGTTGGATGAGCAGTTCTTC. Protein: CSAGGLDEQFF.

V is TRBV4-1 and J is TRBJ2-3; 11 positions agree with TRBD2. In germline, CDR1 is MGHRA, CDR2 YSYEKL. This CDR3 has 18 amino acids. Trimming took 0 bases from V and 2 from J; bases not matched to a gene: 7. CDR3 loop: CASSQEVRLAGYTDTQYF. Here the CDR3 DNA reads TGCGCCAGCAGCCAAGAGGTCAGACTAGCGGGATACACAGATACGCAGTATTTT.

This chain joins TRBV29-1 and TRBJ1-2; TRBD1 matches at 8 bases. The CDR3 consists of 12 residues. The germline V gene encodes CDR1 SQVTM and CDR2 ANQGSEA. Unmatched junction bases numbered 4, after V lost 7 bases and J lost 3 bases. CDR3 region: CSAEQGDYGYTF. As DNA, the CDR3 is TGCAGCGCAGAACAGGGGGACTATGGCTACACCTTC.

This clonotype turned up a few times. The chain joins TRBV5-1 to TRBJ2-7; 13 bases match TRBD2. V gave up 4 bases and J gave up 3 bases; unmatched junction bases: 7. Germline-derived CDR1 and CDR2 are SGHRS and YFSETQ. This CDR3 contains 16 residues. The CDR3 spells CASSGQGLAGFYEQYF. DNA of the CDR3: TGCGCCAGCAGCGGGCAGGGACTAGCGGGATTCTACGAGCAGTACTTC.

This clonotype was seen a handful of times. The chain is built from TRBV29-1 and TRBJ2-1; TRBD2 agrees at 8 bases. This CDR3 is built from 15 residues. CDR1 and CDR2 (germline): SQVTM, ANQGSEA. J was trimmed by 9 bases and V by 4 bases; bases with no gene match: 14. CDR3 sequence: CSVVGLAGPLGEQFF. The CDR3 nucleotides read TGCAGCGTTGTCGGCCTAGCGGGCCCATTGGGTGAGCAGTTCTTC.

This clonotype was observed a single time. The chain carries TRBV27 and TRBJ2-1, with TRBD2 matching 9 bases. CDR3 size: 15 residues. The V gene end was trimmed by 2 bases and the J gene end by 4 bases; junction bases not matched to a gene: 3. Germline V gene lookup returns CDR1 MNHEY and CDR2 SMNVEV (reference sequence). CDR3 nucleotides: TGTGCCAGCAGTTTACTAGCGGGGATATACAATGAGCAGTTCTTC. It translates to CASSLLAGIYNEQFF.

The CDR3 DNA is TGTGCCAGCAGACGAAGGAGACCACCCTTCTCTGGAAACACCATATATTTT. It yields the protein CASRRRRPPFSGNTIYF. This chain links TRBV6-2 or TRBV6-3 with TRBJ1-3; D is unclear. Germline CDR1 and CDR2: MNHEY and SVGEGT. V lost 6 bases and J 0 bases, leaving 18 bases between the germline ends. The CDR3 is 17 amino acids.

The gene calls are TRBV20-1 and TRBJ2-7; D call uncertain. Germline lookup yields CDR1 DFQATT and CDR2 SNEGSKA (reference sequence). The CDR3 is 13 residues long. The V gene lost 6 bases and the J gene lost 0 bases, with 12 bases spanning the gap. Here the CDR3 DNA reads TGCAGTGCGTATAGCCCGAGCTCCTACGAGCAGTACTTC. Translating it yields CSAYSPSSYEQYF.

A few counts support this clonotype. The gene calls are TRBV7-9 and TRBJ2-4; D not resolved. This CDR3 spans 12 amino acids. CDR1 SEHNR and CDR2 FQNEAQ come from the germline V gene (reference sequence). V shed 1 base and J shed 9 bases, with 7 bases lying between them. The chain's CDR3 is CASSLDTGIQYF. CDR3 nucleotide sequence: TGTGCCAGCAGCTTAGATACTGGCATTCAGTACTTC.